This T cell receptor (beta chain) was sequenced during a study of blood T cell repertoires in COVID-19. Study overall: T cells, B-cell-depleted T cells, or PBMCs supplied cDNA or gDNA.

In terms of age and location, participants ranged from about 18 to 95 years and lived in about 25 US areas. The study counted Cohort 3 donors as recovered given two negative PCRs, clearance, or symptom resolution. This CDR3 has 13 residues. Germline CDR1 LNHDA, CDR2 SQIVND (reference sequence). V was pared by 5 bases and J by 3 bases, with 10 bases between. TCRdb keeps only in-frame clones here, not all; method: immunoSEQ multiplex PCR. The sample lists 250,000 or so clones; roughly 90% were seen once. This clonotype originated in a man aged 40-55 years who had recovered from COVID-19. The specimen sequenced was PBMCs or T cells enriched from blood (not recorded which). This chain joins TRBV19 and TRBJ1-1; tentatively, D is TRBD1 (6 bases). The CDR3 spells CASSATGYTEAFF. For the CDR3, the DNA is TGTGCCAGTAGTGCTACAGGGTACACTGAAGCTTTCTTT.